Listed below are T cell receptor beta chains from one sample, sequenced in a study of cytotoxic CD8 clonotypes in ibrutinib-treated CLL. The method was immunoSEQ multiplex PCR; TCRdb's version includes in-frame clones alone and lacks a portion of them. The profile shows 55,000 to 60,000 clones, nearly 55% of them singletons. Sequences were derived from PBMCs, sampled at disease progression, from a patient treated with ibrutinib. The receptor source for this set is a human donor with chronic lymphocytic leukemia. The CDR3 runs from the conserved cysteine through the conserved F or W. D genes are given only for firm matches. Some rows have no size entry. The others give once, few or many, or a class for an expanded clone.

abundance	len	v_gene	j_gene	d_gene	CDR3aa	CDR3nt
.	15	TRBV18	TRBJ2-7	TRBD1	CASSQVAGGSVEQYF	TGTGCCAGCTCACAGGTGGCAGGGGGCTCGGTCGAGCAGTACTTC
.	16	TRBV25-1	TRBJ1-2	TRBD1	CASSPPGQGLNYGYTF	TGTGCCAGCAGTCCGCCGGGACAGGGGCTAAACTATGGCTACACCTTC
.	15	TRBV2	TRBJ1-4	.	CASVVGVLGGEKLFF	TGTGCCAGCGTGGTAGGGGTCCTAGGAGGGGAAAAACTGTTTTTT
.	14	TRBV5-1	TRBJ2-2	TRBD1	CASSLEAGGRELFF	TGCGCCAGCAGCTTGGAGGCAGGGGGCAGGGAGCTGTTTTTT
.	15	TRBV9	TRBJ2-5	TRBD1	CASSDSTGVQETQYF	TGTGCCAGCAGCGACTCGACAGGGGTACAAGAGACCCAGTACTTC
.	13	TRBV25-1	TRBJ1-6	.	CASSETGDSPLHF	TGTGCCAGCAGTGAAACAGGTGATTCACCCCTCCACTTT
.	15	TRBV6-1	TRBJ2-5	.	CASSDIPNPRETQYF	TGTGCCAGCAGTGATATTCCGAACCCCAGGGAGACCCAGTACTTC
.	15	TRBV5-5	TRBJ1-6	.	CASSLDISYNSPLHF	TGTGCCAGCAGCCTGGACATCTCCTATAATTCACCCCTCCACTTT
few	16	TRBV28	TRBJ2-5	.	CASSPYGLRWGETQYF	TGTGCCAGCAGTCCGTACGGACTGAGATGGGGAGAGACCCAGTACTTC
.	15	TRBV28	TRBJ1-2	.	CASSSPGEANYGYTF	TGTGCCAGCAGTTCCCCAGGGGAAGCTAACTATGGCTACACCTTC
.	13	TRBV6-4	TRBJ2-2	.	CASSSQGSGELFF	TGTGCCAGCAGTTCACAGGGTTCCGGGGAGCTGTTTTTT
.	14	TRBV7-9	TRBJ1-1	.	CASNPDRLNTEAFF	TGTGCCAGCAACCCGGACAGACTGAACACTGAAGCTTTCTTT
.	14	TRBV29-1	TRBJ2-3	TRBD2	CSGTSGVSTDTQYF	TGCAGCGGGACTAGCGGGGTCTCAACAGATACGCAGTATTTT
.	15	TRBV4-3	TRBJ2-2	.	CASSQEALLTGELFF	TGCGCCAGCAGCCAAGAGGCGCTGCTGACCGGGGAGCTGTTTTTT
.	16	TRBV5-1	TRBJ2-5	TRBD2	CASSSGLAGVQETQYF	TGCGCCAGCAGCTCAGGACTAGCGGGGGTCCAAGAGACCCAGTACTTC
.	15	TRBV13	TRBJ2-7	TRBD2	CASSHGLAKIYEQYF	TGTGCCAGCAGCCACGGACTAGCGAAGATATACGAGCAGTACTTC
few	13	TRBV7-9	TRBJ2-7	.	CASGISGSYEQYF	TGTGCCAGCGGTATCTCGGGCTCCTACGAGCAGTACTTC
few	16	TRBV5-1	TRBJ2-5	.	CASSPYSGHVQETQYF	TGCGCCAGCAGCCCGTACTCCGGACATGTACAAGAGACCCAGTACTTC
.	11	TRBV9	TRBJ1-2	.	CASSHTDGYTF	TGTGCCAGCAGCCATACAGATGGCTACACCTTC
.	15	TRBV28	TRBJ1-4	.	CASSLFGQGLEKLFF	TGTGCCAGCAGTTTATTTGGGCAGGGCTTAGAAAAACTGTTTTTT
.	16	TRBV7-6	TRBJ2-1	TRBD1	CASSSTGTGSYNEQFF	TGTGCCAGCAGCTCGACCGGGACAGGCTCCTACAATGAGCAGTTCTTC
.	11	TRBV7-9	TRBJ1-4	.	CASSLGLELFF	TGTGCCAGCAGCTTAGGTCTAGAACTGTTTTTT
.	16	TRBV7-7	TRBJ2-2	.	CASSPQDTGVIGELFF	TGTGCCAGCAGCCCCCAAGACACGGGGGTGATCGGGGAGCTGTTTTTT
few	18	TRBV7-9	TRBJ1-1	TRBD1	CASSLVVLARGLNTEAFF	TGTGCCAGCAGCTTAGTAGTCCTCGCCAGGGGGCTCAACACTGAAGCTTTCTTT
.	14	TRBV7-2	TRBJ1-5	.	CASSLAGFGQPQHF	TGTGCCAGCAGCTTAGCGGGGTTTGGTCAGCCCCAGCATTTT
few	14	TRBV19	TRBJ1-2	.	CASSMTWGTYGYTF	TGTGCCAGTAGTATGACGTGGGGGACCTATGGCTACACCTTC
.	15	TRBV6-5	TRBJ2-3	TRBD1	CASSYGTGLADTQYF	TGTGCCAGCAGTTACGGGACAGGGTTAGCAGATACGCAGTATTTT
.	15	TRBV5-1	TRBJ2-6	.	CASRGDVAGANVLTF	TGCGCCAGCAGAGGAGACGTAGCTGGGGCCAACGTCCTGACTTTC
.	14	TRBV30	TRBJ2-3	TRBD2	CAWSPSGRWDTQYF	TGTGCCTGGAGCCCTAGCGGGAGGTGGGATACGCAGTATTTT
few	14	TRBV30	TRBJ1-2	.	CAWSQGRKDYGYTF	TGTGCCTGGAGCCAGGGAAGGAAGGACTATGGCTACACCTTC
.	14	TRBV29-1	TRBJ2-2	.	CSGREVGSSGELFF	TGCAGCGGCAGGGAGGTCGGGTCGTCCGGGGAGCTGTTTTTT
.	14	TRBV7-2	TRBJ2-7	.	CASSLALAAYEQYF	TGTGCCAGCAGCTTAGCACTGGCGGCCTACGAGCAGTACTTC
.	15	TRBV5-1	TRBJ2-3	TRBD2	CASRPAGSGTDTQYF	TGCGCCAGCCGACCAGCGGGATCAGGCACAGATACGCAGTATTTT
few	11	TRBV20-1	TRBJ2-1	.	CSVWTYNEQFF	TGCAGTGTTTGGACCTACAATGAGCAGTTCTTC
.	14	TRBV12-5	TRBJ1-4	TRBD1	CASKTGVTSEKLFF	TGTGCTAGCAAAACAGGGGTGACAAGTGAAAAACTGTTTTTT
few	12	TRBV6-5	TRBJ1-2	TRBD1	CASRRTGYGYTF	TGTGCCAGCAGGAGGACAGGGTATGGCTACACCTTC
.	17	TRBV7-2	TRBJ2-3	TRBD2	CASSSSGGRPYTDTQYF	TGTGCCAGCAGCTCTAGCGGGGGCCGCCCTTACACAGATACGCAGTATTTT
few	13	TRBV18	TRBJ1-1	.	CASSPVPNTEAFF	TGTGCCAGCTCCCCCGTACCGAACACTGAAGCTTTCTTT
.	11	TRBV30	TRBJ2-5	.	CAWSGGETQYF	TGTGCCTGGAGTGGGGGCGAGACCCAGTACTTC
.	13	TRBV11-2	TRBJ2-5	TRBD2	CASSIRLAETQYF	TGTGCCAGCAGCATCCGACTAGCCGAGACCCAGTACTTC
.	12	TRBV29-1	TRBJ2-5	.	CSVIPSQETQYF	TGCAGCGTCATTCCATCCCAAGAGACCCAGTACTTC
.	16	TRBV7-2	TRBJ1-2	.	CASSPLGGGSNYGYTF	TGTGCCAGCAGCCCGCTAGGGGGGGGCTCTAACTATGGCTACACCTTC
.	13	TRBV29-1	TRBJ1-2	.	CSVVGDRIYGYTF	TGCAGCGTTGTCGGAGACAGGATATATGGCTACACCTTC
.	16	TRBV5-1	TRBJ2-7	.	CASSSGSLAPTYEQYF	TGCGCCAGCAGCTCGGGTAGTCTAGCGCCCACCTACGAGCAGTACTTC
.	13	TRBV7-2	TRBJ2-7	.	CASSLVRAYEQYF	TGTGCCAGCAGCTTAGTAAGGGCCTACGAGCAGTACTTC
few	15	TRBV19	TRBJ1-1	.	CASNWGGSSFTEAFF	TGTGCCAGTAATTGGGGGGGCTCCTCGTTCACTGAAGCTTTCTTT
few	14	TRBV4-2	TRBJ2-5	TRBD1	CASSYADREETQYF	TGTGCCAGCAGCTACGCGGACAGGGAGGAGACCCAGTACTTC
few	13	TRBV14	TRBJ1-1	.	CASSQVLNTEAFF	TGTGCCAGCAGCCAAGTGTTGAACACTGAAGCTTTCTTT
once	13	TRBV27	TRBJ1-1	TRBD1	CASSLSAGGEAFF	TGTGCCAGCAGTTTATCGGCAGGGGGTGAAGCTTTCTTT
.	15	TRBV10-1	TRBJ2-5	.	CASSESPGIRETQYF	TGCGCCAGCAGTGAGTCACCCGGGATTAGGGAGACCCAGTACTTC
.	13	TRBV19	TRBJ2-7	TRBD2	CASSTSGTYEQYF	TGTGCCAGTAGTACTAGCGGAACCTACGAGCAGTACTTC
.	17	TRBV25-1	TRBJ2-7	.	CASSERKQGRRLDEQYF	TGTGCCAGCAGTGAGCGAAAACAGGGACGGAGGCTCGACGAGCAGTACTTC
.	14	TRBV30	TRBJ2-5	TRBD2	CAWSVLAGWETQYF	TGTGCCTGGAGTGTACTAGCGGGGTGGGAGACCCAGTACTTC
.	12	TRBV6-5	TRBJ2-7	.	CASTQGGYEQYF	TGTGCCAGCACCCAGGGAGGCTACGAGCAGTACTTC
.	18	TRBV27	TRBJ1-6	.	CASSREPPAGEWNSPLHF	TGTGCCAGCAGCCGTGAACCGCCGGCGGGTGAGTGGAATTCACCCCTCCACTTT
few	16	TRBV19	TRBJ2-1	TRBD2	CASSIALWRGVYEQFF	TGTGCCAGTAGTATAGCGCTCTGGCGGGGGGTTTATGAGCAGTTCTTC
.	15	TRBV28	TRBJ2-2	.	CASSHGSLSTGELFF	TGTGCCAGCAGCCACGGGTCTCTGAGCACCGGGGAGCTGTTTTTT